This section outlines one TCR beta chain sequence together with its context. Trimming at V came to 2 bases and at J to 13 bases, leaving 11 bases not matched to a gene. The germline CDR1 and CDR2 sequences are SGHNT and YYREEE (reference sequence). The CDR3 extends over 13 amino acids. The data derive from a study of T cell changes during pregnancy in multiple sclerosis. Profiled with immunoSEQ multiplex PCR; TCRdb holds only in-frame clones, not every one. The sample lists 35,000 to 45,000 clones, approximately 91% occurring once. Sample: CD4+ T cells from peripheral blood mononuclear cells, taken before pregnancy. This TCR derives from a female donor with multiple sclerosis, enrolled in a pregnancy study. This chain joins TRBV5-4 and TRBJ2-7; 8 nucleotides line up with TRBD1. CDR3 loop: CASSFPDREGVYF. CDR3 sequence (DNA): TGTGCCAGCAGCTTCCCGGACAGGGAAGGCGTTTACTTC.